This T cell receptor beta chain was profiled in a study of somatic mutations in cytotoxic T cells in rheumatoid arthritis. Whole-study context: Including V beta1+ cells that were sequenced for TCRB, some T-cell populations stained with V beta antibodies were flow-sorted at nearly 100% purity. General study findings and limits: Age-dependent increases in CD8+ clonality occurred in rheumatoid arthritis patients but not in healthy controls.

In the original analysis: Matches were rare between published virus-specific TCRB sequences and patient CD8+ clones exceeding 1%. Only in-frame clones appear in the TCRdb table, and some are missing; sequencing was by immunoSEQ multiplex PCR. V and J calls and clone size are as listed in that table; D and trimming were resolved from the DNA. Among approximately 4,300 clones, over 55% were seen once, and the ten largest hold under 50%. On this clone itself: Its target is unknown.

After CD4+ and CD8+ cells were isolated by positive magnetic bead selection, their purity was checked by flow cytometry. The CDR3 has 14 amino acids. V gave up 4 bases and J gave up 4 bases, with 11 bases separating them. CDR1 is SGHDT and CDR2 is YYEEEE in the germline V gene. This chain uses TRBV5-6 with TRBJ1-4, with unresolved D. The sequenced material came from CD8+ T cells sorted from blood. This receptor was taken from an adult with rheumatoid arthritis. The DNA for the CDR3 is TGTGCCAGCAGCCCCGTTGGCCTTAATGAAAAACTGTTTTTT. This codes for CASSPVGLNEKLFF. The full variable domain, with the rest looked up from reference TRBV5-6 and TRBJ1-4, is DAGVTQSPTHLIKTRGQQVTLRCSPKSGHDTVSWYQQALGQGPQFIFQYYEEEERQRGNFPDRFSGHQFPNYSSELNVNALLLGDSALYLCASSPVGLNEKLFFGSGTQLSVL.